This note documents a single T cell receptor beta chain sequence. This entry belongs to a study of T cell changes during pregnancy in multiple sclerosis. The table came from immunoSEQ multiplex PCR; TCRdb's copy has only in-frame clones and leaves some out. The sample consists of tens of thousands of clones, roughly 91% of them appearing once. This CDR3 has 17 residues. The germline CDR1 and CDR2 sequences are SGDLS and YYNGEE. V was clipped by 4 bases and J by 0 bases; unmatched bases: 5. This chain joins TRBV9 and TRBJ2-1; TRBD2 aligns across 12 bases. The sequence came from a female donor in good health, enrolled as a control in a pregnancy study. This material consisted of peripheral blood, taken after pregnancy. The CDR3 here is CASSLTSGGFSYNEQFF. The CDR3 DNA is TGTGCCAGCAGCCTTACTAGCGGGGGGTTCTCCTACAATGAGCAGTTCTTC. The whole variable domain, remainder taken from reference TRBV9 and TRBJ2-1, is DSGVTQTPKHLITATGQRVTLRCSPRSGDLSVYWYQQSLDQGLQFLIQYYNGEERAKGNILERFSAQQFPDLHSELNLSSLELGDSALYFCASSLTSGGFSYNEQFFGPGTRLTVL.